The 18 T cell receptor beta chains in this list originate from one sample, sequenced in a study of siplizumab effects on memory and regulatory T cells. This table comes from immunoSEQ multiplex PCR, and its TCRdb copy is limited to in-frame clones, with some not included. The repertoire holds about 100,000 clones, 94% seen once, with over 1% in the top ten. The specimen was non-Treg CD4+ T cells sorted from blood. These receptors originate from a human donor in good health.

The V call is TRBV5-1, the J call TRBJ1-4, with D tentatively TRBD1 (5 bases). CDR3 length: 17 amino acids. Germline assignment: CDR1 SGHRS and CDR2 YFSETQ. Trimming shortened V by 0 bases and J by 6 bases, and 18 bases separated the two germline ends. The CDR3 DNA follows: TGCGCCAGCAGCTTGGCCTGGAGGGGAGGGATAGATGAAAAACTGTTTTTT. It encodes CASSLAWRGGIDEKLFF.

J is TRBJ2-2 and V is TRBV21-1; the D segment call TRBD2 is taken from the table without a DNA check. TRBV21-1 corresponds to a pseudogene. The length of the CDR3 is 17 residues. The CDR3 protein is CASSKGGGRPDTGELFF. The CDR3 DNA reads TGTGCCAGCAGCAAAGGTGGCGGGAGACCCGACACCGGGGAGCTGTTTTTT.

This clone was picked up one time. The chain links TRBV5-1 to TRBJ2-5; TRBD1 might be the D (5 bases). Trimming stripped 4 bases from V and 4 bases from J, with 11 bases between. CDR3 length: 13 amino acids. CDR1 is SGHRS, CDR2 YFSETQ, per germline. CDR3 DNA sequence: TGCGCCAGCAGCCCCAGGGTGGGAGAGACCCAGTACTTC. Its protein product is CASSPRVGETQYF. Using reference TRBV5-1 and TRBJ2-5 for the parts outside the CDR3, the full variable domain is KAGVTQTPRYLIKTRGQQVTLSCSPISGHRSVSWYQQTPGQGLQFLFEYFSETQRNKGNFPGRFSGRQFSNSRSEMNVSTLELGDSALYLCASSPRVGETQYFGPGTRLLVL.

This CDR3 reads CASSLARAGYTF. In DNA form, the CDR3 reads TGTGCCAGCAGCTTAGCAAGGGCTGGCTACACCTTC. The rearrangement uses TRBV7-2 and TRBJ1-2; D unclear. The CDR3 totals 12 residues. Looked up from germline, CDR1 is SGHTA and CDR2 is FQGNSA. V was pared by 0 bases and J by 7 bases, with 6 bases between.

This clone occurred once. This rearrangement joins TRBV6-5 to TRBJ2-7; a weak D match, TRBD1 (6 bases). Germline V gene lookup returns CDR1 MNHEY and CDR2 SVGAGI. This CDR3 region has 13 residues. Trimming shortened V by 8 bases and J by 3 bases, and 14 bases separated the two germline ends. CDR3 in DNA: TGTGCCAGCTCAACCAGGGGAATCTACGAGCAGTACTTC. This sequence encodes CASSTRGIYEQYF.

The chain joins TRBV7-2 to TRBJ1-5, with a possible D match to TRBD1 (5 bases). The CDR3 covers 15 residues. The germline gives CDR1 SGHTA, CDR2 FQGNSA. V gave up 5 bases and J gave up 4 bases, with 15 bases separating them. The CDR3 sequence is CASSTDGTANQPQHF. Written as DNA, the CDR3 is TGTGCCAGCAGCACAGACGGGACGGCTAATCAGCCCCAGCATTTT.

The chain carries TRBV6-5 and TRBJ2-5; the D is unclear. Per germline, CDR1 MNHEY and CDR2 SVGAGI. CDR3 length equals 13 residues. Trimming stripped 5 bases from V and 1 base from J, with 8 bases between. The CDR3 here is CASSRHVQETQYF. CDR3 sequence (DNA): TGTGCCAGCAGTCGTCACGTCCAAGAGACCCAGTACTTC.

V gene TRBV7-6 combines with J gene TRBJ1-5; D is undetermined. V lost 1 base to trimming and J lost 6 bases, with 10 bases between them. The CDR3 spans 14 residues. The germline V gene encodes CDR1 SGHVS and CDR2 FNYEAQ. The CDR3 sequence is CASSLGGTGQPQHF. For the CDR3, the DNA is TGTGCCAGCAGCTTAGGGGGAACGGGTCAGCCCCAGCATTTT.

The J gene is TRBJ2-5, the V gene TRBV23-1, with TRBD1 matching 7 bases. TRBV23-1 is known as an ORF, though its function is uncertain. The CDR3 contains 16 residues. V gave up 4 bases and J gave up 4 bases; unmatched junction bases: 12. The CDR3 DNA sequence: TGCGCCAGCAGTCTGTTACAGGGGATTGAAGGAGAGACCCAGTACTTC. Its protein is CASSLLQGIEGETQYF.

This chain uses TRBV5-1 with TRBJ2-3, with 9 positions matching TRBD1. The CDR3 is made up of 15 amino acids. Germline-derived CDR1 and CDR2 are SGHRS and YFSETQ. The V segment lost 4 bases and the J segment 5 bases; nucleotides outside the gene matches: 8. The CDR3 DNA follows: TGCGCCAGCAGCGGAACCGGGACAGGGAGAGATACGCAGTATTTT. It is translated as CASSGTGTGRDTQYF. The whole variable domain, remainder taken from reference TRBV5-1 and TRBJ2-3, is KAGVTQTPRYLIKTRGQQVTLSCSPISGHRSVSWYQQTPGQGLQFLFEYFSETQRNKGNFPGRFSGRQFSNSRSEMNVSTLELGDSALYLCASSGTGTGRDTQYFGPGTRLTVL.

The chain is built from TRBV27 and TRBJ2-2, with 11 bases aligning to TRBD2. Trimming at V came to 6 bases and at J to 6 bases, leaving 0 bases not matched to a gene. The CDR3 consists of 13 residues. Germline V gives CDR1 MNHEY, CDR2 SMNVEV (reference sequence). The CDR3 coding sequence is TGTGCCAGCAGGACTAGCGGGGCCGGGGAGCTGTTTTTT. Its protein product is CASRTSGAGELFF.

The chain employs TRBV7-2 and TRBJ2-7; 10 nucleotides match TRBD2. This CDR3 is 14 amino acids long. V shed 5 bases and J 9 bases; nucleotides not matched to a gene: 10. CDR1 and CDR2 from the germline V gene are SGHTA and FQGNSA. This CDR3 is CASSRGRTSGVQYF. The CDR3 region has the DNA TGTGCCAGCAGCAGGGGGAGGACTAGCGGAGTGCAGTACTTC. Variable domain in full (rest from reference TRBV7-2 and TRBJ2-7): GAGVSQSPSNKVTEKGKDVELRCDPISGHTALYWYRQSLGQGLEFLIYFQGNSAPDKSGLPSDRFSAERTGGSVSTLTIQRTQQEDSAVYLCASSRGRTSGVQYFGPGTRLTVT.

The V and J genes are TRBV15 and TRBJ1-5; D remains unclear. The CDR3 totals 14 residues. Per the germline V gene, CDR1 is LNHNV and CDR2 is YYDKDF (reference sequence). Trimming cost V 1 base and J 10 bases, with 14 bases left between them. The CDR3 reads CATSRGVFGVPQHF. The CDR3 DNA reads TGTGCCACCAGCAGAGGTGTGTTCGGGGTCCCCCAGCATTTT.

This chain uses TRBV5-1 with TRBJ2-1; D unclear. The CDR3 is made up of 15 amino acids. V was pared by 2 bases and J by 0 bases, with 9 bases between. Germline V gene sequence: CDR1 SGHRS, CDR2 YFSETQ. CDR3 sequence reads: CASSFGRTSYNEQFF. In DNA form, the CDR3 reads TGCGCCAGCAGCTTCGGGCGGACCTCCTACAATGAGCAGTTCTTC.

This chain connects TRBV11-2 to TRBJ2-3; the D is unclear. V lost 5 bases and J 0 bases, leaving 9 bases between the germline ends. Germline V lookup: CDR1 SGHAT, CDR2 FQNNGV. The CDR3 has 14 residues. In DNA form, the CDR3 reads TGTGCCAGCAGCGGCTTCTCTAGCACAGATACGCAGTATTTT. It is translated as CASSGFSSTDTQYF.

The chain has TRBV28 and TRBJ2-1; TRBD2 is a possible D gene (6 bases). The germline V gene has CDR1 MDHEN and CDR2 SYDVKM. The CDR3 is made up of 12 amino acids. Trimming removed 6 bases from V and 7 bases from J, with 10 bases in between. The CDR3 spells CASSVLANEQFF. The CDR3 bases are TGTGCCAGCAGCGTACTAGCAAATGAGCAGTTCTTC.

The chain couples TRBV2 to TRBJ1-1; possibly TRBD1 for D (5 bases). Germline-derived CDR1 and CDR2 are SNHLY and FYNNEI. The CDR3 consists of 13 residues. Deletions cut 9 bases from V and 0 bases from J, with 11 bases between. The DNA of the CDR3 is TGTGCCAGTAGACAGACCTTGAACACTGAAGCTTTCTTT. Its protein product is CASRQTLNTEAFF.

This clone occurred once. The chain is built from TRBV18 and TRBJ1-5, with D possibly TRBD1 on 6 matching bases. V was shortened by 3 bases and J by 4 bases, with 13 bases between the two germline ends. The CDR3 totals 15 residues. Germline loops: CDR1 KGHSH, CDR2 LQKENI. This CDR3 is CASSPGGAGNQPQHF. CDR3 bases: TGTGCCAGCTCACCGGGGGGGGCAGGGAATCAGCCCCAGCATTTT.